The 27 T cell receptor beta chains presented below share a single source sample, sequenced in a study of blood T cell repertoires in COVID-19. Method: immunoSEQ multiplex PCR; TCRdb's copy keeps in-frame clones and lacks some. The repertoire holds around 230,000 clones, with 80% to 85% as singletons. The sequencing sample was made of peripheral blood. Every receptor here comes from an older woman with active or convalescent COVID-19.

This clone showed up just a few times. The chain recombines TRBV9 with TRBJ1-3, with 8 bases lining up with TRBD1. CDR3 length: 16 residues. The trim removed 4 bases at V and 1 base at J, leaving 7 bases unmatched. Germline CDR1 is SGDLS and CDR2 is YYNGEE. For the CDR3, the DNA is TGTGCCAGCAGCTCCCGACAGGGGAGATCTGGAAACACCATATATTTT. Amino acids: CASSSRQGRSGNTIYF.

This chain connects TRBV19 to TRBJ1-3; maybe TRBD1 (6 bases). V lost 6 bases, J lost 4 bases, and 16 bases lay in between. Germline CDR1 is LNHDA and CDR2 is SQIVND (reference sequence). CDR3 length: 15 residues. CDR3 sequence (DNA): TGTGCCAGTAGCCCCAGGGGATGGATGGGAAACACCATATATTTT. This gives the protein CASSPRGWMGNTIYF.

This chain connects TRBV5-6 to TRBJ1-3, with unresolved D. Germline V gene sequence: CDR1 SGHDT, CDR2 YYEEEE. The CDR3 extends over 15 amino acids. V dropped 5 bases and J dropped 1 base, with 13 bases sitting between them. CDR3 protein: CASRPRRASGNTIYF. The DNA of the CDR3 is TGTGCCAGCAGACCCCGGAGGGCGTCTGGAAACACCATATATTTT.

This clone was recorded a few times. The gene calls are TRBV3-1 (or the pseudogene TRBV3-2) and TRBJ1-2; D remains ambiguous. This CDR3 has 13 amino acids. Trimming left V 0 bases short and J 3 bases short, with 5 bases between. From germline, CDR1 is LGHDT and CDR2 YNNKEL (reference sequence). The CDR3 DNA is TGTGCCAGCAGCCAAGATATAGACTATGGCTACACCTTC. Amino acids: CASSQDIDYGYTF.

The CDR3 DNA reads as TGTGCCAGCAGCTTAGCCTCGGGCAGGGGGCATGGTGGCTACACCTTC. Residues: CASSLASGRGHGGYTF. The J gene is TRBJ1-2, the V gene TRBV7-8; 8 bases map to TRBD1. Germline CDR1 and CDR2: SGHVS and FQNEAQ. The CDR3 is 16 residues long. V lost 0 bases to trimming and J lost 7 bases; unmatched junction nucleotides: 10.

This clone was detected a few times. The gene calls are TRBV19 and TRBJ1-5, with 9 bases lining up with TRBD1. The CDR3 covers 14 residues. Germline V CDR1 and CDR2: LNHDA, SQIVND (reference sequence). J gave up 6 bases and V 7 bases, and 7 bases lay outside the gene matches. CDR3 amino acids: CASTAGQGSQPQHF. CDR3 in DNA: TGTGCCAGTACCGCAGGACAGGGGAGTCAGCCCCAGCATTTT.

This chain links TRBV27 with TRBJ1-4, with D possibly being TRBD1 (5 bases). CDR1 and CDR2 (germline): MNHEY, SMNVEV (reference sequence). The CDR3 covers 14 residues. Trimming stripped 2 bases from V and 8 bases from J, with 12 bases between. CDR3 DNA sequence: TGTGCCAGCAGTTTAGCGGGGGTGGGCGAAAAACTGTTTTTT. It specifies CASSLAGVGEKLFF.

This clone has a count of ten or more. The chain has TRBV27 and TRBJ2-1, with 12 nucleotides matching TRBD2. V was pared by 7 bases and J by 8 bases, with 12 bases of the junction left unmatched. This CDR3 is built from 16 residues. The germline V gene encodes CDR1 MNHEY and CDR2 SMNVEV (reference sequence). The CDR3 here is CASTLLAGGLGYEQFF. The CDR3 bases are TGTGCCAGCACACTTCTAGCGGGGGGGCTAGGGTATGAGCAGTTCTTC.

The V and J genes are TRBV10-3 and TRBJ1-2; D might be TRBD1 (6 bases). There are 14 residues in the CDR3. Trimming took off 3 bases at V and 4 bases at J, with 12 bases between the two ends. Germline V gene data show CDR1 as ENHRY and CDR2 as SYGVKD. The DNA for the CDR3 is TGTGCCATCAGTGAAGGAGACAGGAGCTATGGCTACACCTTC. It codes for CAISEGDRSYGYTF.

The chain is built from TRBV11-2 and TRBJ1-6; possible D gene TRBD1, 6 bases. CDR3 length: 16 residues. The germline CDR1 and CDR2 sequences are SGHAT and FQNNGV. Trimming shortened V by 4 bases and J by 7 bases, and 17 bases separated the two germline ends. In nucleotides, the CDR3 is TGTGCCAGCAGCTCCTTCGTCGACAGGTCAAATTCACCCCTCCACTTT. Translating gives CASSSFVDRSNSPLHF.

The chain carries TRBV15 and TRBJ2-7; 9 nucleotides line up with TRBD1. CDR1 is LNHNV and CDR2 is YYDKDF in the germline V gene (reference sequence). After removal of 1 base from V and 2 bases from J, the junction contained 0 bases not matched to a gene. The CDR3 loop spans 14 amino acids. The CDR3 is CATSRGTGAYEQYF. The CDR3 bases are TGTGCCACCAGCAGAGGGACAGGGGCCTACGAGCAGTACTTC. The full variable domain, in which reference TRBV15 and TRBJ2-7 provide the parts outside the CDR3, is DAMVIQNPRYQVTQFGKPVTLSCSQTLNHNVMYWYQQKSSQAPKLLFHYYDKDFNNEADTPDNFQSRRPNTSFCFLDIRSPGLGDTAMYLCATSRGTGAYEQYFGPGTRLTVT.

The V call is TRBV5-1, the J call TRBJ1-2; D is perhaps TRBD1 (6 bases). The CDR3 length is 20 residues. CDR1 SGHRS and CDR2 YFSETQ come from the germline V gene. V was trimmed by 4 bases and J by 0 bases, leaving 28 bases between them. The chain's CDR3 is CASSTGTTTQGSRANYGYTF. CDR3 sequence (DNA): TGCGCCAGCAGCACCGGGACAACCACCCAGGGCTCACGAGCTAACTATGGCTACACCTTC. Full variable domain (remainder filled in from reference TRBV5-1 and TRBJ1-2): KAGVTQTPRYLIKTRGQQVTLSCSPISGHRSVSWYQQTPGQGLQFLFEYFSETQRNKGNFPGRFSGRQFSNSRSEMNVSTLELGDSALYLCASSTGTTTQGSRANYGYTFGSGTRLTVV.

The table lists this clone with a few counts. The rearrangement links TRBV4-1 to TRBJ1-4, with D maybe TRBD1 (5 bases). From germline, CDR1 is MGHRA and CDR2 YSYEKL. The CDR3 spans 17 residues. Trimming removed 0 bases at V and 3 bases at J, with 14 bases between. The CDR3: CASSQEGEGRPNEKLFF. The CDR3 DNA reads TGCGCCAGCAGCCAAGAGGGGGAGGGCAGGCCTAATGAAAAACTGTTTTTT.

The CDR3 loop is CASSQEGPARNGYTF. CDR3 DNA sequence: TGCGCCAGCAGCCAAGAGGGGCCCGCCCGGAATGGCTACACCTTC. The chain employs TRBV4-1 and TRBJ1-2; D might be TRBD1 (5 bases). CDR1 MGHRA and CDR2 YSYEKL come from the germline V gene. This CDR3 contains 15 residues. V was cut by 0 bases and J by 6 bases, with 14 bases left in between.

This chain links TRBV5-1 with TRBJ2-7; D is possibly TRBD1 (5 bases). This CDR3 region has 13 residues. The germline V gene encodes CDR1 SGHRS and CDR2 YFSETQ. Trimming removed 3 bases from V and 12 bases from J, with 19 bases in between. CDR3 sequence: CASSSTARSNPYF. In DNA form, the CDR3 reads TGCGCCAGCAGCTCGACAGCCCGCTCTAACCCGTACTTC. Supplemented by reference TRBV5-1 and TRBJ2-7, the full variable domain reads KAGVTQTPRYLIKTRGQQVTLSCSPISGHRSVSWYQQTPGQGLQFLFEYFSETQRNKGNFPGRFSGRQFSNSRSEMNVSTLELGDSALYLCASSSTARSNPYFGPGTRLTVT.

The V gene is TRBV27, the J gene TRBJ2-2; 10 bases line up with TRBD2. Germline CDR1 reads MNHEY; CDR2 reads SMNVEV (reference sequence). The CDR3 has 17 residues. Trimming cost V 0 bases and J 4 bases; bases outside gene matches: 5. CDR3 protein: CASSLSPSGGATGELFF. The CDR3 DNA reads as TGTGCCAGCAGTTTATCTCCTAGCGGGGGTGCCACCGGGGAGCTGTTTTTT.

The rearrangement links TRBV4-1 to TRBJ1-1; no definite D call. This CDR3 has 14 amino acids. Trimming took 4 bases from V and 5 from J, leaving 14 bases between them. CDR1 and CDR2 from the germline V gene are MGHRA and YSYEKL. DNA for the CDR3: TGCGCCAGCAGCCTCTTGGGAGTAAGTACTGAAGCTTTCTTT. Translating it yields CASSLLGVSTEAFF.

This sequence joins TRBV19 and TRBJ2-2, with TRBD1 matching over 9 bases. The V and J ends lost 7 bases and 4 bases, in that order; junction bases with no gene match: 7. The CDR3 runs to 15 residues. Germline values: CDR1 LNHDA, CDR2 SQIVND (reference sequence). CDR3 sequence: CASKGQGGGTGELFF. The CDR3 DNA reads as TGTGCCAGTAAGGGACAGGGAGGGGGCACCGGGGAGCTGTTTTTT.

V gene TRBV7-3 combines with J gene TRBJ2-7; the match to TRBD2 covers 13 bases. The V segment lost 3 bases and the J segment 2 bases; nucleotides outside the gene matches: 1. The CDR3 spans 15 residues. Germline V gene sequence: CDR1 SGHTA, CDR2 FQGTGA. The DNA of the CDR3 is TGTGCCAGCAGCTTTGGACTAGCGGGGGCCTACGAGCAGTACTTC. As protein: CASSFGLAGAYEQYF.

This chain joins TRBV7-2 and TRBJ2-5, with 9 bases that match TRBD1. The germline V gene encodes CDR1 SGHTA and CDR2 FQGNSA. The length of the CDR3 is 14 residues. J gave up 4 bases and V 4 bases, and 4 bases lay outside the gene matches. CDR3 DNA sequence: TGTGCCAGCAGCTACCTGGGACAGGGAGAGACCCAGTACTTC. Its protein product is CASSYLGQGETQYF.

The J gene is TRBJ2-7, the V gene TRBV4-2; D is perhaps TRBD1 (6 bases). Germline-derived CDR1 and CDR2 are LGHNA and YNFKEQ. V was cut by 4 bases and J by 7 bases, with 20 bases left in between. The length of the CDR3 is 15 residues. DNA of the CDR3: TGTGCCAGCAGCCCGTACGAGGACAGATCTGGGGAGCAGTACTTC. It is translated as CASSPYEDRSGEQYF.

The CDR3 loop reads CSVAKTGDMTKAFF. Written as DNA, the CDR3 is TGCAGCGTTGCTAAGACAGGGGACATGACCAAAGCTTTCTTT. The rearrangement joins TRBV29-1 to TRBJ1-1, with 8 bases lining up with TRBD1. CDR3 size: 14 residues. Germline V gene data show CDR1 as SQVTM and CDR2 as ANQGSEA. The junction had 13 bases not matched to a gene; V was cut back by 4 bases and J by 9 bases.

The chain's CDR3 is CASRRTGGNGYTF. CDR3 bases: TGTGCCAGCAGGCGGACAGGGGGCAACGGCTACACCTTC. The chain couples TRBV14 to TRBJ1-2, with 11 bases aligning to TRBD1. Germline assignment: CDR1 SGHDN and CDR2 FVKESK. This CDR3 has 13 residues. J was trimmed by 8 bases and V by 6 bases; bases with no gene match: 5.

The chain combines TRBV2 with TRBJ2-1; maybe TRBD1 (6 bases). V was trimmed by 6 bases and J by 7 bases, leaving 19 bases between them. This CDR3 contains 15 residues. Germline CDR1 is SNHLY and CDR2 is FYNNEI. CDR3 nucleotides: TGTGCCAGCAGCGGAACAGGGTCCCCAACAAATGAGCAGTTCTTC. Amino acid sequence: CASSGTGSPTNEQFF.

This chain joins TRBV4-1 and TRBJ2-6; D remains unclear. The CDR3 sequence is 16 residues long. Between the trimmed V and J ends, which lost 2 bases and 0 bases, there was a span of 8 bases. Germline-derived CDR1 and CDR2 are MGHRA and YSYEKL. The CDR3 sequence: CASSQSVPSGANVLTF. In nucleotides, the CDR3 is TGCGCCAGCAGCCAATCCGTCCCCTCTGGGGCCAACGTCCTGACTTTC.

V gene TRBV10-1 combines with J gene TRBJ2-7, with a tentative D call TRBD1 (6 bases). The germline V gene has CDR1 WNHNN and CDR2 SYGVQD (reference sequence). The V end was cut by 5 bases, the J end by 1 base, with 9 bases between. This CDR3 is built from 13 residues. Written as DNA, the CDR3 is TGCGCCAGCAGTCCTGGACAGTCCTACGAGCAGTACTTC. Encoded protein: CASSPGQSYEQYF.

This chain connects TRBV18 to TRBJ2-7; D perhaps matches TRBD1 (6 bases). CDR3 length equals 15 residues. The germline V and J ends were trimmed by 2 bases and 1 base, with 12 bases remaining between them. From germline, CDR1 is KGHSH and CDR2 LQKENI. The CDR3 region is CASSPDQGPSYEQYF. DNA for the CDR3: TGTGCCAGCTCACCAGATCAGGGGCCTTCCTACGAGCAGTACTTC.